These 5 T cell receptor beta chains came from one sample sequenced in a study of blood T cell repertoires in COVID-19. This table comes from immunoSEQ multiplex PCR, and its TCRdb copy is limited to in-frame clones, with some not included. The table records over 200,000 clones, roughly 90% of them present only once. The specimen sequenced was peripheral blood. The receptors here all came from a woman in her sixties or seventies with acute or convalescent COVID-19.

This chain uses TRBV18 with TRBJ1-2, with D unclear. The CDR3 consists of 11 residues. V was cut by 4 bases and J by 5 bases, with 5 bases left in between. Germline V CDR1 and CDR2: KGHSH, LQKENI. The CDR3 DNA reads TGTGCCAGCTCACAACGGTATGGCTACACCTTC. Translated, it gives CASSQRYGYTF.

The rearrangement uses TRBV2 and TRBJ2-3, with TRBD2 matching 12 bases. Germline CDR1 reads SNHLY; CDR2 reads FYNNEI. Germline trimming cut 11 bases from V and 2 bases from J; bases unmatched to any gene: 5. There are 14 residues in the CDR3. CDR3 DNA sequence: TGTGCCGGATCTAGCGGGAGGGTCACAGATACGCAGTATTTT. Its protein is CAGSSGRVTDTQYF.

The V and J genes are TRBV7-2 and TRBJ1-1, with TRBD1 identical over 8 bases. V gave up 5 bases and J gave up 9 bases; unmatched junction bases: 14. Germline V lookup: CDR1 SGHTA, CDR2 FQGNSA. There are 15 residues in the CDR3. The CDR3 DNA is TGTGCCAGCAGCCCCGCCGGGACAGGAACCCACCAAGCTTTCTTT. Encoded protein: CASSPAGTGTHQAFF.

Points on this clone: Distinct nucleotide sequences in the sample also encode this CDR3. This chain links TRBV3-1 (or the pseudogene TRBV3-2) with TRBJ1-1; 9 positions agree with TRBD1. The V gene's germline CDR1 is LGHDT and CDR2 YNNKEL (reference sequence). The V and J ends lost 1 base and 5 bases, in that order; junction bases with no gene match: 5. This CDR3 contains 15 residues. The CDR3 DNA follows: TGTGCCAGCAGCCAAGGAGGGACAGGGCGTACTGAAGCTTTCTTT. Amino acids: CASSQGGTGRTEAFF.

The genes are TRBV5-1 and TRBJ2-2; 9 nucleotides match TRBD1. Germline trimming cut 7 bases from V and 7 bases from J; bases unmatched to any gene: 8. The CDR3 is 14 residues long. Germline V gene lookup returns CDR1 SGHRS and CDR2 YFSETQ. The CDR3 is CASSWTGVGGELFF. The CDR3 coding sequence is TGCGCCAGCTCGTGGACAGGGGTAGGCGGGGAGCTGTTTTTT. Based on the CDR3 plus reference TRBV5-1 and TRBJ2-2, the full variable domain is KAGVTQTPRYLIKTRGQQVTLSCSPISGHRSVSWYQQTPGQGLQFLFEYFSETQRNKGNFPGRFSGRQFSNSRSEMNVSTLELGDSALYLCASSWTGVGGELFFGEGSRLTVL.